This TCR beta chain was obtained from a study of STAT5B mutations in CD4+ large granular lymphocyte leukemia. Findings and limits, study-wide: Patient CD4-sorted repertoires stayed more clonal than healthy ones after leukemic-clone removal.

Produced via immunoSEQ multiplex PCR; TCRdb's table is partial and in-frame only. Of about 34,000 clones listed, less than 85% are singletons. Comment on this clone: Antigen: not known.

V lost 1 base and J lost 9; bases outside the gene matches: 5. Germline values: CDR1 SGHDN, CDR2 FVKESK. The CDR3 totals 13 residues. The gene calls are TRBV14 and TRBJ1-2, with TRBD1 matching over 7 bases. The TCR sequence derives from a human donor in good health. The sequenced sample consisted of CD4+ T cells from blood buffy coats. The CDR3 DNA reads as TGTGCCAGCAGCCAAGCCAGGGGGGGTAGCTACACCTTC. Translation gives CASSQARGGSYTF.